These 31 T cell receptor beta chains were all obtained from the same sample, sequenced in a study of T cells in localized non-small cell lung cancer. TCRdb keeps only in-frame clones here, not all; method: immunoSEQ multiplex PCR. The sample lists more than 25,000 clones; approximately 90% were seen once. The starting material was peripheral blood, obtained before any cancer treatment. The receptors originated from a female donor at least 60 years old with stage III squamous cell lung carcinoma.

This clone came up once. The V gene is TRBV30, the J gene TRBJ2-7; 7 bases align to TRBD1. Trimming cost V 4 bases and J 0 bases; bases outside gene matches: 6. CDR1 GTSNPN and CDR2 SVGIG come from the germline V gene (reference sequence). CDR3 length: 14 amino acids. DNA of the CDR3: TGTGCCTGGAACCTACAGGGGCACTCCTACGAGCAGTACTTC. Translated, it gives CAWNLQGHSYEQYF.

The chain has TRBV7-3 and TRBJ2-1; 7 nucleotides match TRBD2. The CDR3 extends over 15 amino acids. V was pared by 2 bases and J by 3 bases, with 4 bases of the junction left unmatched. Germline V lookup: CDR1 SGHTA, CDR2 FQGTGA. CDR3 bases: TGTGCCAGCAGCTTAGGGGAGGGAGGCTACAATGAGCAGTTCTTC. Amino acids: CASSLGEGGYNEQFF.

CDR3: CASSLDRGNTEAFF. CDR3 sequence (DNA): TGCGCCAGCAGCTTGGACAGGGGAAACACTGAAGCTTTCTTT. The V gene is TRBV5-1, the J gene TRBJ1-1; 7 bases align to TRBD1. This CDR3 is built from 14 residues. Germline assignment: CDR1 SGHRS and CDR2 YFSETQ. Trimming removed 0 bases from V and 2 bases from J; junction bases left unmatched: 1. Using reference TRBV5-1 and TRBJ1-1 for the parts outside the CDR3, the full variable domain is KAGVTQTPRYLIKTRGQQVTLSCSPISGHRSVSWYQQTPGQGLQFLFEYFSETQRNKGNFPGRFSGRQFSNSRSEMNVSTLELGDSALYLCASSLDRGNTEAFFGQGTRLTVV.

The chain carries TRBV7-2 and TRBJ1-6; no clear D. With 4 bases removed from V and 9 bases from J, the gap between germline ends came to 16 bases. CDR3 size: 15 residues. The germline CDR1 and CDR2 sequences are SGHTA and FQGNSA. CDR3 sequence (DNA): TGTGCCAGCAGCTCGATTTTGCCCCAAGGTTCACCCCTCCACTTT. Its translation is CASSSILPQGSPLHF.

The chain carries TRBV9 and TRBJ1-2, with D unclear. Germline assignment: CDR1 SGDLS and CDR2 YYNGEE. The CDR3 length is 14 residues. The V end lost 0 bases, the J end lost 5 bases, and 11 bases lay between the germline ends. This chain's CDR3 is CASSVGGVGYGYTF. The CDR3 bases are TGTGCCAGCAGCGTAGGCGGGGTGGGGTATGGCTACACCTTC.

The V call is TRBV28, the J call TRBJ2-1; 8 nucleotides match TRBD2. The CDR3 totals 16 residues. CDR1 is MDHEN, CDR2 SYDVKM, per germline. Trimming cost V 5 bases and J 4 bases; bases outside gene matches: 10. The CDR3 DNA reads TGTGCCAGCAGTCCAGAGCGGGGGAGGGGATACAATGAGCAGTTCTTC. This encodes CASSPERGRGYNEQFF.

J is TRBJ1-1 and V is TRBV28; a possible D gene is TRBD1 (5 bases). CDR3 size: 13 residues. The germline V gene encodes CDR1 MDHEN and CDR2 SYDVKM. V dropped 8 bases and J dropped 3 bases, with 13 bases sitting between them. CDR3 DNA: TGTGCCAGCGTACTGGACAATTACACTGAAGCTTTCTTT. Its protein product is CASVLDNYTEAFF.

This chain joins TRBV28 and TRBJ2-7, with D possibly matching TRBD2 (5 bases). The CDR3 runs to 14 residues. Trimming stripped 5 bases from V and 5 bases from J, with 16 bases between. Germline V gene data show CDR1 as MDHEN and CDR2 as SYDVKM. The CDR3, as DNA: TGTGCCAGCAGTCCCCTTCCCACTAGTCACGAGCAGTACTTC. Amino acid sequence: CASSPLPTSHEQYF.

The chain employs TRBV7-2 and TRBJ2-3, with D maybe TRBD2 (6 bases). Germline V CDR1 and CDR2: SGHTA, FQGNSA. V lost 0 bases to trimming and J lost 3 bases, with 10 bases between them. The CDR3 loop spans 15 amino acids. The CDR3 nucleotides read TGTGCCAGCAGCTTAGCGGGGGGAGCGACAGATACGCAGTATTTT. Its translation: CASSLAGGATDTQYF.

V gene TRBV29-1 combines with J gene TRBJ2-7, with D perhaps assigned TRBD1 or TRBD2 (6 bases each). CDR1 SQVTM and CDR2 ANQGSEA come from the germline V gene. The CDR3 is 12 residues long. The V gene lost 4 bases and the J gene lost 5 bases, with 12 bases spanning the gap. CDR3 protein: CSVVGGRHEQYF. In DNA, the CDR3 is TGCAGCGTTGTTGGGGGGCGGCACGAGCAGTACTTC.

This clone was observed a handful of times. The rearrangement uses TRBV19 and TRBJ2-5; tentatively, D is TRBD2 (5 bases). V lost 6 bases and J lost 1, with 18 bases in between. The CDR3 has 16 amino acids. Germline values: CDR1 LNHDA, CDR2 SQIVND (reference sequence). CDR3 sequence reads: CASRVGVSGPQETQYF. The DNA of the CDR3 is TGTGCCAGTAGGGTTGGCGTAAGCGGACCCCAAGAGACCCAGTACTTC.

The chain couples TRBV5-1 to TRBJ2-3, with 11 nucleotides matching TRBD1. CDR1 SGHRS and CDR2 YFSETQ come from the germline V gene. The CDR3 is 15 residues long. V was pared by 2 bases and J by 4 bases, with 3 bases of the junction left unmatched. CDR3 nucleotide sequence: TGCGCCAGCAGCTTTGGGGGACAGGGGGCAGATACGCAGTATTTT. Translating gives CASSFGGQGADTQYF.

CDR3 in DNA: TGTGCCACCAGCACTCAGCGGGGGAACACAGATACGCAGTATTTT. It encodes CATSTQRGNTDTQYF. This chain joins TRBV15 and TRBJ2-3, with TRBD2 identical over 8 bases. Germline V gene sequence: CDR1 LNHNV, CDR2 YYDKDF (reference sequence). The J segment lost 2 bases and the V segment lost 4 bases, leaving 5 bases of the junction unmatched. The CDR3 loop spans 15 amino acids.

V and J are TRBV11-2 and TRBJ1-2; unclear D gene. The CDR3 runs 14 residues. The germline gives CDR1 SGHAT, CDR2 FQNNGV. Trimming removed 1 base at V and 8 bases at J, with 14 bases between. CDR3 region: CASSLVRSEYGYTF. The CDR3 bases are TGTGCCAGCAGCTTAGTCAGATCGGAATACGGCTACACCTTC.

The chain combines TRBV28 with TRBJ1-5; unclear D gene. The CDR3 spans 15 residues. Between the trimmed V and J ends, which lost 5 bases and 0 bases, there was a span of 11 bases. Germline V gene sequence: CDR1 MDHEN, CDR2 SYDVKM. CDR3 protein: CASSITAHSNQPQHF. The CDR3 nucleotides are TGTGCCAGCAGTATTACGGCACATAGCAATCAGCCCCAGCATTTT.

This clone came up once. The rearrangement joins TRBV9 to TRBJ2-5; TRBD1 agrees at 10 bases. The CDR3 has 18 residues. The germline V gene has CDR1 SGDLS and CDR2 YYNGEE. V gave up 0 bases and J gave up 5 bases; unmatched junction bases: 13. CDR3 loop: CASSVGVWDRGEGETQYF. The CDR3, as DNA: TGTGCCAGCAGCGTAGGGGTTTGGGACAGGGGAGAGGGGGAGACCCAGTACTTC.

This clone was recorded only once. The chain carries TRBV30 and TRBJ1-6, with 7 bases fitting TRBD1. V trimming: 0 bases; J trimming: 3 bases; junction bases outside the gene matches: 11. The CDR3 is made up of 18 amino acids. The germline V gene encodes CDR1 GTSNPN and CDR2 SVGIG (reference sequence). The CDR3, as DNA: TGTGCCTGGAGTGTAAGGGTTACCGGGACAGTCTATAATTCACCCCTCCACTTT. This codes for CAWSVRVTGTVYNSPLHF. The full variable domain, with the rest looked up from reference TRBV30 and TRBJ1-6, is SQTIHQWPATLVQPVGSPLSLECTVEGTSNPNLYWYRQAAGRGLQLLFYSVGIGQISSEVPQNLSASRPQDRQFILSSKKLLLSDSGFYLCAWSVRVTGTVYNSPLHFGNGTRLTVT.

The chain uses TRBV7-6 and TRBJ2-7; 11 nucleotides line up with TRBD2. J was trimmed by 6 bases and V by 5 bases; bases with no gene match: 6. The CDR3 covers 14 residues. Germline assignment: CDR1 SGHVS and CDR2 FNYEAQ. The CDR3 DNA reads TGTGCCAGCAGCCAGACTAGCGGGATAGGCGAGCAGTACTTC. Amino acid sequence: CASSQTSGIGEQYF.

The V gene is TRBV21-1, the J gene TRBJ2-7; TRBD2 was called by the table and not checked on the DNA. TRBV21-1 is reported as a pseudogene. The CDR3 contains 23 residues. Here the CDR3 reads CASSKALARRVGSERGEGYEQYF. CDR3 DNA: TGTGCCAGCAGCAAAGCGCTAGCACGTAGGGTGGGTAGCGAGAGAGGGGAGGGGTACGAGCAGTACTTC.

J is TRBJ2-1 and V is TRBV5-1, with 9 bases aligning to TRBD2. CDR1 SGHRS and CDR2 YFSETQ come from the germline V gene. There are 15 residues in the CDR3. The junction had 5 bases not matched to a gene; V was cut back by 2 bases and J by 5 bases. CDR3 residues: CASSLGGGVHNEQFF. The CDR3 DNA sequence: TGCGCCAGCAGCTTAGGCGGGGGGGTCCACAATGAGCAGTTCTTC.

V gene TRBV10-3 combines with J gene TRBJ2-2; D is ambiguous. Germline V gene data show CDR1 as ENHRY and CDR2 as SYGVKD. The CDR3 length is 13 residues. Trimming shortened V by 4 bases and J by 1 base, and 4 bases separated the two germline ends. DNA of the CDR3: TGTGCCATCAGTGGCGGGAACACCGGGGAGCTGTTTTTT. Its protein product is CAISGGNTGELFF.

This chain joins TRBV6-5 and TRBJ1-5; no definite D call. V shed 8 bases and J shed 3 bases, with 17 bases lying between them. The length of the CDR3 is 15 residues. CDR1 is MNHEY, CDR2 SVGAGI, per germline. The chain's CDR3 is CASRPEGGYNQPQHF. Written as DNA, the CDR3 is TGTGCCAGCCGGCCAGAGGGCGGATACAATCAGCCCCAGCATTTT.

The chain links TRBV20-1 to TRBJ1-2; D gene ambiguous. This CDR3 comprises 9 residues. CDR1 and CDR2 from the germline V gene are DFQATT and SNEGSKA (reference sequence). Trimming took 3 bases from V and 8 from J, leaving 4 bases between them. This chain's CDR3 is CSASRGYTF. In nucleotides, the CDR3 is TGCAGTGCTAGTAGGGGCTACACCTTC.

The chain is built from TRBV14 and TRBJ2-1; the D gene is possibly TRBD2 (6 bases). Trimming stripped 7 bases from V and 9 bases from J, with 10 bases between. The CDR3 is made up of 11 amino acids. Germline CDR1 SGHDN, CDR2 FVKESK. The CDR3 nucleotides read TGTGCCAGCACCAACGGGGGTGAGCAGTTCTTC. Protein: CASTNGGEQFF.

This clone was detected once. CDR3 in amino acids: CASSLDMGDTQYF. The DNA of the CDR3 is TGTGCCAGCAGCTTAGATATGGGGGATACGCAGTATTTT. The chain has TRBV11-2 and TRBJ2-3, with no clear D. V lost 0 bases to trimming and J lost 6 bases, with 7 bases between them. From germline, CDR1 is SGHAT and CDR2 FQNNGV. This CDR3 contains 13 residues.

V and J are TRBV28 and TRBJ1-1; tentative D call: TRBD1 (6 bases). V lost 5 bases to trimming and J lost 9 bases, with 13 bases between them. CDR3 length: 12 amino acids. Germline loops: CDR1 MDHEN, CDR2 SYDVKM. CDR3 bases: TGTGCCAGCAGTAACCCAGGGGATAAAGCTTTCTTT. This gives the protein CASSNPGDKAFF.

The chain combines TRBV7-9 with TRBJ2-4, with 9 bases fitting TRBD1. After removal of 7 bases from V and 1 base from J, the junction contained 2 bases not matched to a gene. The length of the CDR3 is 14 residues. Germline V gene lookup returns CDR1 SEHNR and CDR2 FQNEAQ (reference sequence). In DNA, the CDR3 is TGTGCCAGCACCGGACAGGGGGCCAAAAACATTCAGTACTTC. Its translation: CASTGQGAKNIQYF. Complete variable domain (other parts from reference TRBV7-9 and TRBJ2-4): DTGVSQNPRHKITKRGQNVTFRCDPISEHNRLYWYRQTLGQGPEFLTYFQNEAQLEKSRLLSDRFSAERPKGSFSTLEIQRTEQGDSAMYLCASTGQGAKNIQYFGAGTRLSVL.

CDR3 in amino acids: CASSFRAGETQYF. DNA for the CDR3: TGTGCCAGCAGCTTCAGGGCGGGAGAGACCCAGTACTTC. The rearrangement uses TRBV7-2 and TRBJ2-5, with D perhaps being TRBD1 or TRBD2 (5 bases each). Trimming took 3 bases from V and 4 from J, leaving 9 bases between them. Germline CDR1 reads SGHTA; CDR2 reads FQGNSA. The CDR3 runs 13 residues. Using reference TRBV7-2 and TRBJ2-5 for the parts outside the CDR3, the full variable domain is GAGVSQSPSNKVTEKGKDVELRCDPISGHTALYWYRQSLGQGLEFLIYFQGNSAPDKSGLPSDRFSAERTGGSVSTLTIQRTQQEDSAVYLCASSFRAGETQYFGPGTRLLVL.

With respect to this clone: At the DNA level, this CDR3 is encoded by other sequences in the same sample as well. The CDR3 bases are TGTGCCTGGAGTGTACTTGGCGGGGGGGCTGGGGAGACCCAGTACTTC. Translated: CAWSVLGGGAGETQYF. The gene calls are TRBV30 and TRBJ2-5, with TRBD2 matching over 9 bases. There are 16 residues in the CDR3. The germline V gene encodes CDR1 GTSNPN and CDR2 SVGIG (reference sequence). The V segment lost 0 bases and the J segment 5 bases; nucleotides outside the gene matches: 10.

V and J are TRBV5-6 and TRBJ2-1; a possible D gene is TRBD1 (6 bases). The CDR3 length is 15 residues. Germline loops: CDR1 SGHDT, CDR2 YYEEEE. Deletions cut 0 bases from V and 6 bases from J, with 13 bases between. The CDR3 DNA reads as TGTGCCAGCAGCTTGGGGGCACAGGGTGGCAATGAGCAGTTCTTC. It is translated as CASSLGAQGGNEQFF.

The CDR3 here is CASSYSRAPVDTEAFF. The DNA of the CDR3 is TGTGCCAGCAGTTACTCGAGGGCACCCGTGGACACTGAAGCTTTCTTT. The V gene is TRBV6-5, the J gene TRBJ1-1; D is ambiguous. This CDR3 spans 16 amino acids. Germline assignment: CDR1 MNHEY and CDR2 SVGAGI. V lost 0 bases, J lost 3 bases, and 14 bases lay in between.